This TCR beta chain was obtained from a study of Ad26.COV2.S vaccination and SARS-CoV-2 variants. About the study: As a participant in COV1001, the donor was in the Ad26.COV2.S trial arm. Participants got Ad26.COV2.S intramuscularly, once or twice 56 days apart.

General study points: Non-spike TCR breadth did not differ much between vaccine and placebo recipients.

Here immunoSEQ multiplex PCR was the method, and the copy in TCRdb shows in-frame clones only, minus some. In the table there are over 400,000 clones, 80% to 90% of which are singletons. This clone has a handful of counts. Its target is unknown. Documented treatment: over 15 received Ad26.COV2.S at low or high dose, single or two shots; 5 received placebo; per-sample allocation not given. Samples analyzed were those drawn on day 63 after the first vaccine or placebo injection. Its platform was an Ad26 vector, and its expressed antigen was Wuhan-strain SARS-CoV-2 spike. Deletions cut 0 bases from V and 6 bases from J, with 0 bases between. The CDR3 length is 11 residues. Germline loops: CDR1 PRHDT, CDR2 FYEKMQ (reference sequence).

The source is a person aged 18-65 years who received the Ad26.COV2.S COVID-19 vaccine or a placebo. J is TRBJ1-3 and V is TRBV13; D not certain. The input for sequencing was peripheral blood, taken in a trial of Ad26.COV2.S vaccine versus placebo. CDR3 amino acids: CASSLGNTIYF. The CDR3 DNA is TGTGCCAGCAGCTTAGGAAACACCATATATTTT.